A single TCR beta chain is shown here with its context. No antigen is known for it. These data come from a study of cytomegalovirus exposure and HLA in healthy donors. This CDR3 has 15 amino acids. The germline CDR1 and CDR2 sequences are SNHLY and FYNNEI. V shed 3 bases and J 8 bases; nucleotides not matched to a gene: 6. PCR involved 60 Vbeta and 13 Jbeta primers. Using immunoSEQ multiplex PCR, the repertoire was profiled, and TCRdb retains in-frame clones only, with some absent. Among about 140,000 clones listed, around 80% were seen once. General observations from the study: Sequencing artifact likely explains a cluster of highly shared sequence variants.

The clonotype originates from a female donor in good health and CMV-seropositive. Specimen: PBMCs. J is TRBJ2-2 and V is TRBV2; TRBD2 matches 10 bases. In DNA form, the CDR3 reads TGTGCCAGCAGTGAGTGGCTAGCGGGAGCTGGGGAGCTGTTTTTT. Its translation is CASSEWLAGAGELFF. Variable domain in full (rest from reference TRBV2 and TRBJ2-2): EPEVTQTPSHQVTQMGQEVILRCVPISNHLYFYWYRQILGQKVEFLVSFYNNEISEKSEIFDDQFSVERPDGSNFTLKIRSTKLEDSAMYFCASSEWLAGAGELFFGEGSRLTVL.